The 2 T cell receptor beta chains reported below all come from one sample, sequenced in a study of cytomegalovirus exposure and HLA in healthy donors (dated by TCRdb to about 2017). Library construction relied on the immunoSEQ multiplex PCR assay. The multiplex PCR relied on a mix of 60 forward primers for TCR Vbeta segments and 13 reverse primers for TCR Jbeta segments. TCRdb carries this immuneACCESS record with in-frame sequences only. Its versions omit some clonotypes, under half of them owing to an unresolved V gene in the studies checked, with the rest unexplained. This sample is represented by 80,000 to 95,000 clones; 70% to 80% of them were singletons. The ten largest clones take up over 12% of the sample. The sequencing sample was made of PBMCs. The receptors were gathered from a middle-aged woman in good health and CMV-seropositive.

The J gene is TRBJ1-6, the V gene TRBV10-2; 9 bases map to TRBD1. The germline V gene encodes CDR1 WSHSY and CDR2 SAAADI. V lost 8 bases and J lost 9; bases outside the gene matches: 8. The CDR3 has 14 amino acids. In nucleotides, the CDR3 is TGCGCCAGCTCCGGCGGGACAGGGATTTCACCCCTCCACTTT. This gives the protein CASSGGTGISPLHF.

Written as DNA, the CDR3 is TGCGCCAGCAGCTTGGCCGGAGGGTCGAGCACTGAAGCTTTCTTT. Translation gives CASSLAGGSSTEAFF. The chain links TRBV5-1 to TRBJ1-1; D is unresolved. The CDR3 extends over 15 amino acids. CDR1 SGHRS and CDR2 YFSETQ come from the germline V gene. V lost 0 bases and J 4 bases, leaving 13 bases between the germline ends.